These 14 T cell receptor beta chains came from one sample sequenced in a study of blood T cell repertoires in COVID-19. Libraries were prepared by immunoSEQ multiplex PCR; TCRdb keeps only in-frame clonotypes and omits some of them. The sample lists 200,000 to 250,000 clones, roughly 84% occurring once. Source material: peripheral blood. The receptors derive from a middle-aged man with acute or convalescent COVID-19.

The chain recombines TRBV14 with TRBJ2-1; TRBD1 is a possible D gene (5 bases). Deletions cut 0 bases from V and 14 bases from J, with 14 bases between. This CDR3 comprises 13 residues. From germline, CDR1 is SGHDN and CDR2 FVKESK. CDR3 DNA: TGTGCCAGCAGCCAAGATCAGAAGACAGCCAAGTTCTTC. Protein product: CASSQDQKTAKFF.

This chain uses TRBV5-1 with TRBJ2-7; the D gene is possibly TRBD1 (5 bases). From germline, CDR1 is SGHRS and CDR2 YFSETQ. Trimming pared 0 bases from V and 6 bases from J, leaving 13 bases between. This CDR3 comprises 14 residues. The CDR3 nucleotides are TGCGCCAGCAGCTTGGATCCAGGTAGGGGCGAGCAGTACTTC. It specifies CASSLDPGRGEQYF.

Concerning this clone: The identical CDR3 is also encoded by other nucleotide sequences in the sample. The rearrangement uses TRBV6-5 and TRBJ2-7, with D perhaps matching TRBD1 (6 bases). CDR3 length: 13 residues. V dropped 8 bases and J dropped 2 bases, with 13 bases sitting between them. Germline CDR1 MNHEY, CDR2 SVGAGI. The chain's CDR3 is CASRRQGPYEQYF. The CDR3 DNA reads as TGTGCCAGCCGACGTCAGGGGCCCTACGAGCAGTACTTC.

The gene calls are TRBV5-1 and TRBJ2-1; D is undetermined. The CDR3 runs to 11 residues. Germline-derived CDR1 and CDR2 are SGHRS and YFSETQ. The V gene lost 1 base and the J gene lost 7 bases, with 3 bases spanning the gap. The CDR3 DNA sequence: TGCGCCAGCAGCTTGCATAATGAGCAGTTCTTC. Protein sequence: CASSLHNEQFF.

The chain is built from TRBV30 and TRBJ1-1; 8 bases align to TRBD1. The germline gives CDR1 GTSNPN, CDR2 SVGIG (reference sequence). The CDR3 is made up of 13 amino acids. The V gene end was trimmed by 4 bases and the J gene end by 0 bases; junction bases not matched to a gene: 1. The CDR3, as DNA: TGTGCCTGGAAGACAGGGGTGAACACTGAAGCTTTCTTT. Translating gives CAWKTGVNTEAFF.

This chain joins TRBV11-2 and TRBJ2-4, with D tentatively TRBD2 (6 bases). The CDR3 extends over 14 amino acids. The V and J ends lost 2 bases and 7 bases respectively, with 12 bases between them. Germline assignment: CDR1 SGHAT and CDR2 FQNNGV. The CDR3 loop is CASSLSRGENIQYF. CDR3 coding DNA: TGTGCCAGCAGCTTAAGCCGCGGGGAGAACATTCAGTACTTC. The full variable domain, its missing parts supplied by reference TRBV11-2 and TRBJ2-4, is EAGVAQSPRYKIIEKRQSVAFWCNPISGHATLYWYQQILGQGPKLLIQFQNNGVVDDSQLPKDRFSAERLKGVDSTLKIQPAKLEDSAVYLCASSLSRGENIQYFGAGTRLSVL.

The rearrangement links TRBV24-1 to TRBJ2-1; 12 bases map to TRBD1. Germline V CDR1 and CDR2: KGHDR, SFDVKD. V trimming: 2 bases; J trimming: 6 bases; junction bases outside the gene matches: 4. CDR3 size: 16 residues. In DNA, the CDR3 is TGTGCCACCAGTGATTCGGGACAGGGGGCCGCCAATGAGCAGTTCTTC. Protein: CATSDSGQGAANEQFF.

This CDR3 is CASSLSGVNEKLFF. DNA of the CDR3: TGTGCCAGCAGTTTATCAGGGGTTAATGAAAAACTGTTTTTT. The V call is TRBV28, the J call TRBJ1-4; TRBD1 is a possible D gene (6 bases). The germline V and J ends were trimmed by 1 base and 4 bases, with 7 bases remaining between them. Germline V gives CDR1 MDHEN, CDR2 SYDVKM. The CDR3 is made up of 14 amino acids.

The V call is TRBV11-2, the J call TRBJ1-6, with D uncertain. This CDR3 contains 12 residues. Per the germline V gene, CDR1 is SGHAT and CDR2 is FQNNGV. The V end was cut by 2 bases, the J end by 14 bases, with 10 bases between. CDR3 region: CASSLLAATLHF. In nucleotides, the CDR3 is TGTGCCAGCAGCTTACTAGCGGCCACCCTCCACTTT.

The J gene is TRBJ1-2, the V gene TRBV6-5; D uncertain. Trimming removed 6 bases from V and 4 bases from J, with 15 bases in between. The CDR3 has 14 amino acids. Germline values: CDR1 MNHEY, CDR2 SVGAGI. This chain's CDR3 is CASRSSRETYGYTF. The CDR3 DNA reads as TGTGCCAGCAGATCCTCTAGGGAGACCTATGGCTACACCTTC.

This sequence joins TRBV2 and TRBJ1-2; TRBD1 is a possible D gene (6 bases). Trimming took 7 bases from V and 4 from J, leaving 16 bases between them. This CDR3 comprises 14 residues. Germline loops: CDR1 SNHLY, CDR2 FYNNEI. CDR3 bases: TGTGCCAGCATGGTGGGACACGCTCTCTATGGCTACACCTTC. Protein: CASMVGHALYGYTF. Looking up the rest from reference TRBV2 and TRBJ1-2 gives the full variable domain: EPEVTQTPSHQVTQMGQEVILRCVPISNHLYFYWYRQILGQKVEFLVSFYNNEISEKSEIFDDQFSVERPDGSNFTLKIRSTKLEDSAMYFCASMVGHALYGYTFGSGTRLTVV.

The chain uses TRBV11-3 and TRBJ1-3, with D maybe TRBD1 (6 bases). This CDR3 region has 17 residues. V gave up 1 base and J gave up 0 bases, with 13 bases separating them. Germline loops: CDR1 SGHNT, CDR2 YENEEA. The CDR3 reads CASSLVQGPRSGNTIYF. In nucleotides, the CDR3 is TGTGCCAGCAGCTTAGTTCAGGGGCCTCGCTCTGGAAACACCATATATTTT.

CDR3 sequence (DNA): TGTGCCAGCAGTTTAAGCATGGGCCCCACTTACGAGCAGTACTTC. Its translation is CASSLSMGPTYEQYF. The chain employs TRBV27 and TRBJ2-7; D not certain. The germline V gene has CDR1 MNHEY and CDR2 SMNVEV (reference sequence). V was pared by 2 bases and J by 4 bases, with 15 bases between. There are 15 residues in the CDR3.

V is TRBV19 and J is TRBJ1-2; TRBD1 matches 9 bases. The junction had 6 bases not matched to a gene; V was cut back by 7 bases and J by 3 bases. This CDR3 comprises 14 residues. Germline V gene lookup returns CDR1 LNHDA and CDR2 SQIVND (reference sequence). Here the CDR3 reads CASTLWDRDYGYTF. The CDR3 DNA sequence: TGTGCCAGTACCCTTTGGGACAGGGACTATGGCTACACCTTC. Variable domain in full (rest from reference TRBV19 and TRBJ1-2): DGGITQSPKYLFRKEGQNVTLSCEQNLNHDAMYWYRQDPGQGLRLIYYSQIVNDFQKGDIAEGYSVSREKKESFPLTVTSAQKNPTAFYLCASTLWDRDYGYTFGSGTRLTVV.